The sequence of this T cell receptor beta chain was determined in a study of low-dose radiotherapy and immunotherapy resistance in tumors. Across the whole study: The fractionation for Cohort 1 was 0.5 Gy per fraction every 2 weeks, totaling 6.5 Gy. Treatment consisted of nivolumab 240 mg every two weeks and ipilimumab 1 mg/kg every six weeks, given intravenously to patients.

Time point of the sample: after trial treatment. Treatment given: LDRT plus nivolumab, ipilimumab, low-dose cyclophosphamide and aspirin (RACIN trial). Nivolumab, ipilimumab, aspirin, low-dose cyclophosphamide and low-dose radiotherapy were given to donors. Each eligible patient had an advanced solid tumor, and these tumors lacked tumor-infiltrating lymphocytes. Covering alpha and beta chains, TRAV- and TRBV-specific primers were used for the first-strand cDNA. A roughly 20-cycle PCR with a constant-region primer and V-primer adapter amplified TCRs. Each CDR3 protein is one row after TCRdb ran MiXCR on the reads. Here the sample spans tens of thousands of distinct CDR3 sequences, 20% to 25% being singletons. This clonotype was picked up many times. Losses at the gene ends were 0 bases for V and 7 bases for J; bases not matched to a gene: 7. The CDR3 extends over 16 amino acids. The germline gives CDR1 SGDLS, CDR2 YYNGEE.

The receptor was isolated from a female donor with ovarian cancer. This chain joins TRBV9 and TRBJ2-2; 9 nucleotides agree with TRBD2. Here the sequenced sample was PBMCs, taken after low-dose radiotherapy plus immunotherapy. CDR3 amino acids: CASSVDAGGPIGELFF. The CDR3 DNA sequence: TGTGCCAGCAGCGTAGATGCGGGGGGGCCGATCGGGGAGCTGTTTTTT.